The entry below gives a single TCR beta chain sequence along with its context. Its specificity is unknown. This specimen comes from a study of T cell responses to AZD1222 COVID-19 vaccine. Overall study findings and caveats: AZD1222 recipients seropositive at baseline numbered only 6 or 7.

The method was immunoSEQ multiplex PCR; TCRdb's version includes in-frame clones alone and lacks a portion of them. Of roughly 180,000 clones listed, about 90% were seen once; the top ten hold 1.5% to 2%. Germline values: CDR1 SNHLY, CDR2 FYNNEI. The V and J ends lost 7 bases and 7 bases, in that order; junction bases with no gene match: 16. The CDR3 spans 16 residues. This chain uses TRBV2 with TRBJ1-2; 9 bases are shared with TRBD1. The TCR sequence derives from an adult in good health. Specimen: peripheral blood, collected on day 0 of AZD1222 vaccination. In DNA, the CDR3 is TGTGCCAGCACGGCCCTCACCGGGACAGGGACGAGTGGCTACACCTTC. It translates to CASTALTGTGTSGYTF.